This T cell receptor beta chain was retrieved from a study of T-cell memory formation after mild COVID-19. Overall study findings and caveats: Cross-reactive memory seemingly joined, as some responding clones were found in pre-infection memory. Chiefly within CM and EM were the contracting CD4+ clones; CD8+ ones were within EMRA.

The ends were cut back, 4 bases at V and 3 bases at J, with 4 bases in the middle. Germline lookup yields CDR1 SGHRS and CDR2 YFSETQ. CDR3 length: 11 amino acids. This clonotype turned up a few times. Antigen unknown. Constant-segment-primed 5'RACE gave TCR alpha and TCR beta cDNA libraries with sample barcodes and UMIs. TCRdb reanalysed the 5' RACE reads using MiXCR and keeps one entry per CDR3 protein. Of about 150,000 distinct CDR3 sequences in the sample, 14% are singletons; the top ten hold roughly 14%. This TCR derives from an adult woman who had mild COVID-19 (a few samples of this study predate the infection). Cell type and time point are not known. The chain links TRBV5-1 to TRBJ2-5; D remains ambiguous. The sample consisted of PBMCs or a T cell subset sorted from them (not recorded which). The CDR3 DNA is TGCGCCAGCAGCCGGGAAGAGACCCAGTACTTC. This sequence encodes CASSREETQYF.